Given below is one T cell receptor beta chain in context. There is no known antigen for this receptor. Per-nucleotide qualities are absent, and no much larger clonotype sits a single base away. The CDR3 regions of human TCRbeta chains were analyzed by immunosequencing. Processing in the source paper ran as follows. Repertoire TCRs were checked for matches against a reference library of SARS-CoV-2-specific TCRs that had been generated using the MIRA antigen-specificity platform. Breadth meant the fraction of unique TCRs that were SARS-CoV-2-associated, whereas depth meant the fraction of total T cells that were SARS-CoV-2-associated. Using the MIRA data, each spike-specific TCR was assigned both to the spike region to which the TCR was reactive and to a CD4 or CD8 class. Log10-transformed breadth and depth values were compared by one-way ANOVA with Sidak's multiple comparisons tests. Sourced from immuneACCESS, this table was stored by TCRdb with only in-frame sequences that have V and J called. A share of the clones is absent; for the studies checked, an unresolved V gene accounts for under half, and the remainder has no known explanation. The V and J calls and clone size are taken from that table; D and trimming were inferred from the DNA. The sample records roughly 120,000 clones, more than 80% of which are singletons. Clones ranked in the top ten supply 4.4% of the sample.

CDR1 is given as SGDLS and CDR2 as YYNGEE, both from the germline V gene. The CDR3 starts with the cysteine, ends with the phenylalanine, and has 16 residues. Only the CDR3 DNA is retained, 48 bases long and in frame from the first base. Germline trimming: 3 bases from V, 5 bases from J; junction bases outside gene matches: 12. This entry belongs to a study of T cell responses to AZD1222 COVID-19 vaccine (dated by TCRdb to the early 2020s). In the study overall: A total of 233 trial participants underwent TCR sequencing, of whom about 210 had received two doses of AZD1222 and about 26 had received two doses of the MenACWY control vaccine. Trial participants were enrolled by age into 18-55, 56-69 and 70-plus year subgroups, with around 150, 28 and 57 TCR-sequenced participants respectively.

Overall study results and their limits: Because no day 14 peak-response samples were available, repertoires were characterized only after the peak T cell response. Conclusions about previously exposed vaccinees are limited because only six or seven AZD1222 recipients were SARS-CoV-2 seropositive at baseline. Vaccine-associated CD4 TCRs spanned the whole spike protein, with dominant responses in regions 160-218 and 743-854. Participants were mostly white British and included more females than males, and it was suggested by the authors that clonal diversity may have been underestimated. After two AZD1222 doses, both the breadth and the depth of spike-specific TCRs were significantly higher than at day 0 and than in MenACWY recipients. The 56-69-year group was small, and its depth increase did not reach significance, likely because of low power. Reportedly, close to half of the unique spike-specific TCRs recognized epitopes lying outside the regions that are mutated in the B.1.351 and B.1.1.7 variants.

Read against the paper, the sample's time point label means: about 28 days (+/-7) after the second vaccine dose. AZD1222 recipients given second doses at about 4 weeks or at about 12 weeks were pooled, since spike-specific TCR depth and breadth were not found to differ between the two schedules. Vaccinee samples came from UK trials COV001 and COV002, including a single-blind randomized controlled phase 2/3 trial of AZD1222 (ChAdOx1 nCoV-19) in healthy adults. Trial participant PBMC samples were collected at day 0 and day 28 after the second dose for TCRbeta chain sequencing. Recombination linked TRBV9 to TRBJ2-3; 7 of the junction bases match TRBD1. The TCR sequence derives from an adult who received the AZD1222 COVID-19 vaccine. Source: peripheral blood, taken 28 days after the second AZD1222 dose. Here the CDR3 is given as CASSAQGGGLQDTQYF. Here is the DNA: TGTGCCAGCAGCGCTCAAGGGGGCGGTTTGCAAGATACGCAGTATTTT.